This note documents a single T cell receptor (beta chain) sequence. Antigen: not known. The data are from a study of CD8 T cells in Susac syndrome. High-throughput TCR beta sequencing covered peripheral CD8+ and CD4+ T cells. TEMRA cells underwent FACS enrichment and CD8+ and CD4+ T cells underwent negative isolation. Study-level points and caveats: As the study acknowledged, the number of individuals in its TCR sequencing and HLA analysis was relatively small.

V lost 6 bases and J lost 0, with 14 bases in between. CDR1 is MDHEN, CDR2 SYDVKM, per germline. This CDR3 has 16 amino acids. RNA, at about 0.45 to 1 ug, was reverse transcribed with random hexamers. Amplification of TCR beta CDR3 was carried out by immunoSEQ multiplex PCR, which covered 54 Vbeta and 13 Jbeta segments. TCRdb recomputed calls from the immunoSEQ multiplex PCR reads with MiXCR, one row per CDR3 protein. The profile covers approximately 300,000 distinct CDR3 sequences, with 85% appearing a single time and roughly 0.21% taken by the ten largest. V is TRBV28 and J is TRBJ2-2; tentative D call: TRBD2 (6 bases). Sequenced sample: CD8+ T cells from PBMCs. This sequence originates from a human donor with multiple sclerosis. CDR3 residues: CASSPAGTSNTGELFF. CDR3 nucleotide sequence: TGTGCCAGCAGCCCCGCCGGGACTTCGAACACCGGGGAGCTGTTTTTT.